This T cell receptor (beta chain) originates from a study of Ad26.COV2.S vaccination and SARS-CoV-2 variants. As for the study in general: In the COV1001 trial, the donor was in the Ad26.COV2.S arm. Ad26.COV2.S was injected intramuscularly once or twice, 56 days apart. Study-level points and caveats: Measures of TCR breadth and depth may have fallen short of total T cell responses. Recipients of either vaccine or placebo displayed similar breadth of non-spike TCRs.

Profiled with immunoSEQ multiplex PCR; TCRdb holds only in-frame clones, not every one. This repertoire shows about 320,000 clones, 86% found once; its top ten account for 1.5% to 2.5%. Comment on this clone: What it binds is unknown.

The treatment here: some 20 received Ad26.COV2.S at low or high dose, single or two shots; 5 received placebo; per-sample allocation not given. Sampling took place 63 days after the first vaccine or placebo injection. Germline loops: CDR1 SGHRS, CDR2 YFSETQ. CDR3 size: 15 residues. V lost 1 base to trimming and J lost 4 bases, with 11 bases between them. The chain joins TRBV5-1 to TRBJ1-4, with D uncertain. The source is a person aged 18-65 years who received the Ad26.COV2.S COVID-19 vaccine or a placebo. This specimen was peripheral blood, taken in a trial of Ad26.COV2.S vaccine versus placebo. The CDR3 DNA sequence: TGCGCCAGCAGCTTGATGAACAGTTTTAATGAAAAACTGTTTTTT. This sequence encodes CASSLMNSFNEKLFF.